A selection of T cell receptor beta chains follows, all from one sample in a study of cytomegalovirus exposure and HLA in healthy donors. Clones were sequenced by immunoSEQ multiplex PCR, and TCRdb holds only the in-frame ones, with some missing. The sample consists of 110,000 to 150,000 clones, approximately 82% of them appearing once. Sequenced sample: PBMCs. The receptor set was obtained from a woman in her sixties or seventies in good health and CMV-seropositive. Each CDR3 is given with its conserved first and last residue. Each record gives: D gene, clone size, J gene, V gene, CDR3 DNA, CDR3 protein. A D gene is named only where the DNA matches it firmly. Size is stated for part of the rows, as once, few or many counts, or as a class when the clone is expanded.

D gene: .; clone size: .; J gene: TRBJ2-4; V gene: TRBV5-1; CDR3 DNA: TGCGCCAGCAGCCCGGGTGGCCAGGGCATTCAGTACTTC; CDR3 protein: CASSPGGQGIQYF
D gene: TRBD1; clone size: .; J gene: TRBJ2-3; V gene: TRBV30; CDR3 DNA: TGTGCCTGGACCCGAGGACAGGGGGACACAGATACGCAGTATTTT; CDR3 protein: CAWTRGQGDTDTQYF
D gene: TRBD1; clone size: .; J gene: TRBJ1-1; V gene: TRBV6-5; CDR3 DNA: TGTGCCAGCAGTTACCGAAGGGACAGGAACACTGAAGCTTTCTTT; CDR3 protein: CASSYRRDRNTEAFF
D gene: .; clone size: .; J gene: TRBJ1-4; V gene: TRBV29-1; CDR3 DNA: TGCAGCGTCCAACAGGGATTAGGGGAAAAACTGTTTTTC; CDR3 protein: CSVQQGLGEKLFF
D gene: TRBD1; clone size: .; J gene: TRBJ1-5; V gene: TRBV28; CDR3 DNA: TGTGCCAGCAGTCTTACAGGGGGAAGCAATCAGCCCCAGCATTTT; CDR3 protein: CASSLTGGSNQPQHF
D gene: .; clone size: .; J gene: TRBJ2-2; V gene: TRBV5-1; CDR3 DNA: TGCGCCAGCAGATCCGGGTACGGGGAGCTGTTTTTT; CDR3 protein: CASRSGYGELFF
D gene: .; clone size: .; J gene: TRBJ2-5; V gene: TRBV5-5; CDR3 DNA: TGTGCCAGCAGCTTGCCACTCCAAGAGACCCAGTACTTC; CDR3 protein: CASSLPLQETQYF
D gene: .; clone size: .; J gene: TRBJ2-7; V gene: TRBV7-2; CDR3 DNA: TGTGCCAGCAGCTTCTTCGCGGGCCCTGGCTACGAGCAGTACTTC; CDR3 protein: CASSFFAGPGYEQYF
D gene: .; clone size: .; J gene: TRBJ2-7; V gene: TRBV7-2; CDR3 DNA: TGTGCCAGCAGCCCTAGCGCCCTCTCCTACGAGCAGTACTTC; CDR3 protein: CASSPSALSYEQYF
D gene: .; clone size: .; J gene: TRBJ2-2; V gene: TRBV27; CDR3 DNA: TGTGCCAGCAGTCCGTGGGACAACGGGGAGCTGTTTTTT; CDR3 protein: CASSPWDNGELFF
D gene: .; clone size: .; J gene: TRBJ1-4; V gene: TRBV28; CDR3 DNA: TGTGCCAGCACCCGAGCGGGGACTAATGAAAAACTGTTTTTT; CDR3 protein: CASTRAGTNEKLFF
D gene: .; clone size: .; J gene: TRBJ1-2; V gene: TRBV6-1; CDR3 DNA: TGTGCCAGCAGTGAAAAGAACGGTATAGAGGGCTACACCTTC; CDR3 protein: CASSEKNGIEGYTF
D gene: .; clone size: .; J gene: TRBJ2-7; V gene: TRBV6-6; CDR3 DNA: TGTGCCAGCAGACCCCTGGGGGGTCTGACCTACGAGCAGTACTTC; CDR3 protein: CASRPLGGLTYEQYF
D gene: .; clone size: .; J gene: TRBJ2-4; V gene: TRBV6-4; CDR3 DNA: TGTGCCAGCAGTGACCTCTCCTCCAGGGTGGAAAACATTCAGTACTTC; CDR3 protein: CASSDLSSRVENIQYF
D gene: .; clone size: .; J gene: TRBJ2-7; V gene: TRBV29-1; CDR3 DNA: TGCAGCGTTGACGGACTCGAGGGCGCGTCCTACGAGCAGTACTTC; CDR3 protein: CSVDGLEGASYEQYF
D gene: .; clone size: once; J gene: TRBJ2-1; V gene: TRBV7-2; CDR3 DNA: TGTGCCAGCAGCTTCCGGGACTCTCCCTACAATGAGCAGTTCTTC; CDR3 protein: CASSFRDSPYNEQFF
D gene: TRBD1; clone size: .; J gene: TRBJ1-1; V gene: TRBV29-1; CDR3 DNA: TGCAGCGTTTATCAGACCGGGACAGTGGATTCTTGGGACACTGAAGCTTTCTTT; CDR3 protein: CSVYQTGTVDSWDTEAFF
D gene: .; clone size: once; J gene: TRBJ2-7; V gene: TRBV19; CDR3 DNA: TGTGCCAGTAGTAGACAGGCTAGCTCCTACGAGCAGTACTTC; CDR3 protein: CASSRQASSYEQYF
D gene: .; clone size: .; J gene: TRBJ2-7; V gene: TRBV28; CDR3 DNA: TGTGCCAGCAGTTCTCCATACGCTCCGGGACTCAGCTACGAGCAGTACTTC; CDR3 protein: CASSSPYAPGLSYEQYF
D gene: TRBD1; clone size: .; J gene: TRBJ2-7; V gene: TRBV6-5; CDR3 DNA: TGTGCCAGCAGTTACGGTCAGGACAGGGGAGACGAGCAGTACTTC; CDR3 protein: CASSYGQDRGDEQYF
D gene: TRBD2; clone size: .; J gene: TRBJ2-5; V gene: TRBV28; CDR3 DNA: TGTGCCAGCAGTTTACAGGGAGGGCTGGAGACCCAGTACTTC; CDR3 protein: CASSLQGGLETQYF
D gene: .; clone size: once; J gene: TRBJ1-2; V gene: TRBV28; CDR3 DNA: TGTGCCAGCAGTCCGATGACAAACTATGGCTACACCTTC; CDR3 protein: CASSPMTNYGYTF
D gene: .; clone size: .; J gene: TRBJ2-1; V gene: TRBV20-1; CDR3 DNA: TGCAGTGCTAGCTATATCAATGAGCAGTTCTTC; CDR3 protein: CSASYINEQFF